The T cell receptor beta chain described here comes from a study of T cells in Graves' hyperthyroidism and ophthalmopathy. Amplified regions were TCR beta CDR3 sequences from RNA transcripts. The HTBI set primed first-round TCR CDR3 RT-PCR. MiXCR, applied by TCRdb to the multiplex PCR reads, yields one record per CDR3 protein. The data show approximately 200,000 distinct CDR3 sequences, around 18% seen once. The CDR3 is made up of 14 amino acids. In germline, CDR1 is GTSNPN, CDR2 SVGIG (reference sequence). It was uncontrolled infection, other autoimmune disease, pregnancy or lactation that excluded patients. The study, taken as a whole, reports: Blood also held most thyroid clonotypes expanded beyond 0.001.

Details on this clonotype: Antigen specificity is unknown. A junction end diverges from the germline sequence, so it may reflect a read error.

Sequenced input: blood. The V call is TRBV30, the J call TRBJ1-1; D remains ambiguous. The TCR originated in a man aged 35-49 years with Graves' hyperthyroidism. The CDR3 DNA sequence: TGTGCCTGGACTGTACTCGCAATGAACACTGAAGCTTTCTTC. It specifies CAWTVLAMNTEAFF. The whole variable domain, filled in from reference TRBV30 and TRBJ1-1, reads SQTIHQWPATLVQPVGSPLSLECTVEGTSNPNLYWYRQAAGRGLQLLFYSVGIGQISSEVPQNLSASRPQDRQFILSSKKLLLSDSGFYLCAWTVLAMNTEAFFGQGTRLTVV.